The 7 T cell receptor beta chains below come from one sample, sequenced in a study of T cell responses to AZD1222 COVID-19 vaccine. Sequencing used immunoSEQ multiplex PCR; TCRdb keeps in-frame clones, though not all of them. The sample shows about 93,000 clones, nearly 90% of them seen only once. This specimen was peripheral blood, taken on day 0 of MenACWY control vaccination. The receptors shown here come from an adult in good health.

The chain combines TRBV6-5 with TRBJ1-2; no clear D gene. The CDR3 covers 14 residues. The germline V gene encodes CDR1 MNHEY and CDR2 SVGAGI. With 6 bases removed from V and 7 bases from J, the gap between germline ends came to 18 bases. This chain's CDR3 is CASSSRYSVGGYTF. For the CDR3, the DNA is TGTGCCAGCAGCTCCAGATACTCAGTGGGTGGCTACACCTTC.

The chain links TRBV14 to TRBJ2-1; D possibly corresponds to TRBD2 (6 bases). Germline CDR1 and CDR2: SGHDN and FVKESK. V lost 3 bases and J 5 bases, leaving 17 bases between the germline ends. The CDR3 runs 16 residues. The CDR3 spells CASSHRIGGDNNEQFF. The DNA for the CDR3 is TGTGCCAGCAGCCATAGGATCGGGGGAGATAACAATGAGCAGTTCTTC.

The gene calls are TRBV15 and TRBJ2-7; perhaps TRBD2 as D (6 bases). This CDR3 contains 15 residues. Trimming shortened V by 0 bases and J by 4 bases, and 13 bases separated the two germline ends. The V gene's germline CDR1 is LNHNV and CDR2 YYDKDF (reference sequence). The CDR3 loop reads CATSRDAVGRYEQYF. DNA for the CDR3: TGTGCCACCAGCAGAGATGCGGTAGGGAGGTACGAGCAGTACTTC. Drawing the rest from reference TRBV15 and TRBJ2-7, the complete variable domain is DAMVIQNPRYQVTQFGKPVTLSCSQTLNHNVMYWYQQKSSQAPKLLFHYYDKDFNNEADTPDNFQSRRPNTSFCFLDIRSPGLGDTAMYLCATSRDAVGRYEQYFGPGTRLTVT.

The CDR3 DNA reads as TGTGCCAGCAGTAAAACACTCCCCGTCGGCGATGAGCAGTTCTTC. Translation: CASSKTLPVGDEQFF. V and J are TRBV3-1 (or the pseudogene TRBV3-2) and TRBJ2-1; D is undetermined. Trimming stripped 6 bases from V and 8 bases from J, with 20 bases between. CDR3 size: 15 residues. Germline assignment: CDR1 LGHDT and CDR2 YNNKEL (reference sequence).

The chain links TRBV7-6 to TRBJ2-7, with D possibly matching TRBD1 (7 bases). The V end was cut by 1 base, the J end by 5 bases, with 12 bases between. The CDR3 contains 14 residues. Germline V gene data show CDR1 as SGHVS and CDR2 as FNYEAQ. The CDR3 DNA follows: TGTGCCAGCAGCTTAGGACAGGGAGGAAACGAGCAGTACTTC. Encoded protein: CASSLGQGGNEQYF.

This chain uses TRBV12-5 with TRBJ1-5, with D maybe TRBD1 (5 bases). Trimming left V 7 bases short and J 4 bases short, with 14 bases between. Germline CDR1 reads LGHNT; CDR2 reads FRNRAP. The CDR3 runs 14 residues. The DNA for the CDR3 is TGTGCTAGTGTTGGGCAGGGAGGTAATCAGCCCCAGCATTTT. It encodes CASVGQGGNQPQHF.

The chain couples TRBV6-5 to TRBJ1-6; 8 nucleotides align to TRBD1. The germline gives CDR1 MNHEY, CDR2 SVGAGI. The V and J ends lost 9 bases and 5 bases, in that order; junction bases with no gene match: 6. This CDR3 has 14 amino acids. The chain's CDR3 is CASKLTGDNSPLHF. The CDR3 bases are TGTGCCAGTAAATTGACAGGGGATAATTCACCCCTCCACTTT.